Each of the 19 T cell receptor beta chains below was sequenced from the same sample in a study of blood T cell repertoires in COVID-19. The method was immunoSEQ multiplex PCR; TCRdb's version includes in-frame clones alone and lacks a portion of them. Seen here are fewer than 95,000 clones, approximately 80% observed once, and the top ten hold roughly 13%. The sample consisted of peripheral blood. The source of these receptors is a human donor in a cohort sampled during active COVID-19.

The genes are TRBV5-1 and TRBJ2-3, with a tentative D call TRBD2 (6 bases). Germline-derived CDR1 and CDR2 are SGHRS and YFSETQ. V was clipped by 0 bases and J by 1 base, with 9 bases between them. This CDR3 has 15 amino acids. CDR3 DNA: TGCGCCAGCAGCTTGGGTCTAGCGCGCACAGATACGCAGTATTTT. Translation: CASSLGLARTDTQYF.

This chain links TRBV4-1 with TRBJ2-1, with TRBD2 matching 15 bases. Germline CDR1 reads MGHRA; CDR2 reads YSYEKL. The ends lost 0 bases at V and 4 bases at J; junction bases unmatched: 4. There are 18 residues in the CDR3. This CDR3 is CASSQDPGLAGGYNEQFF. The CDR3 DNA reads as TGCGCCAGCAGCCAAGATCCCGGACTAGCGGGGGGGTACAATGAGCAGTTCTTC.

V gene TRBV4-1 combines with J gene TRBJ2-1, with 9 bases fitting TRBD1. Germline V CDR1 and CDR2: MGHRA, YSYEKL. The CDR3 contains 16 residues. V shed 1 base and J 6 bases; nucleotides not matched to a gene: 7. The CDR3 DNA reads as TGCGCCAGCAGCCAAGTCCGGGACAGGGAATTCAATGAGCAGTTCTTC. Translated, it gives CASSQVRDREFNEQFF.

This chain links TRBV5-6 with TRBJ1-4; 7 nucleotides align to TRBD1. There are 16 residues in the CDR3. V trimming: 3 bases; J trimming: 4 bases; junction bases outside the gene matches: 9. Germline lookup yields CDR1 SGHDT and CDR2 YYEEEE. In DNA, the CDR3 is TGTGCCAGCAGCTCCCATCAGACAGGGATTAATGAAAAACTGTTTTTT. Protein product: CASSSHQTGINEKLFF. Combining the CDR3 with reference TRBV5-6 and TRBJ1-4 gives the whole variable domain DAGVTQSPTHLIKTRGQQVTLRCSPKSGHDTVSWYQQALGQGPQFIFQYYEEEERQRGNFPDRFSGHQFPNYSSELNVNALLLGDSALYLCASSSHQTGINEKLFFGSGTQLSVL.

This clone was observed once. This rearrangement joins TRBV7-4 to TRBJ1-4; the match to TRBD1 covers 9 bases. The V gene's germline CDR1 is SGHVT and CDR2 SQSDAQ. This CDR3 contains 15 residues. The ends lost 5 bases at V and 9 bases at J; junction bases unmatched: 10. The CDR3 DNA is TGTGCCAGCAGCCCGCCGGGACAGGGAACTCAAAAACTGTTTTTT. It codes for CASSPPGQGTQKLFF.

J is TRBJ1-6 and V is TRBV3-1 (or the pseudogene TRBV3-2); 8 bases match TRBD1. The trim removed 0 bases at V and 7 bases at J, leaving 5 bases unmatched. Germline-derived CDR1 and CDR2 are LGHDT and YNNKEL (reference sequence). The CDR3 contains 16 residues. CDR3 DNA sequence: TGTGCCAGCAGCCAAGACCGGACAGGGAACAATTCACCCCTCCACTTT. Residues: CASSQDRTGNNSPLHF.

The chain recombines TRBV7-9 with TRBJ2-3, with TRBD2 as a possible D gene (6 bases). The CDR3 covers 16 residues. V was clipped by 6 bases and J by 2 bases, with 18 bases between them. Germline CDR1 is SEHNR and CDR2 is FQNEAQ (reference sequence). The CDR3 protein is CASREGRGQVTDTQYF. The CDR3 bases are TGTGCCAGCAGGGAGGGGCGGGGCCAAGTCACAGATACGCAGTATTTT.

The genes are TRBV10-3 and TRBJ2-3; D unresolved. V lost 2 bases and J lost 5, with 5 bases in between. Germline CDR1 is ENHRY and CDR2 is SYGVKD. The CDR3 spans 12 residues. The chain's CDR3 is CAISERVDTQYF. The CDR3, as DNA: TGTGCCATCAGTGAGCGGGTAGATACGCAGTATTTT.

This rearrangement joins TRBV6-6 to TRBJ2-7; 8 positions match TRBD1. The CDR3 contains 17 residues. Germline CDR1 MNHNY, CDR2 SVGAGI (reference sequence). Trimming took 5 bases from V and 0 from J; bases not matched to a gene: 12. The CDR3 loop reads CASSRDTGGIISYEQYF. The CDR3 coding sequence is TGTGCCAGCAGTCGTGACACAGGGGGTATCATCTCCTACGAGCAGTACTTC.

A word on this clone: Distinct nucleotide sequences in the sample also encode this CDR3. The CDR3, as DNA: TGCGCCAGCAGCTTTCAGGGATACGAGCAGTACTTC. The encoded protein is CASSFQGYEQYF. The chain couples TRBV5-1 to TRBJ2-7; TRBD1 might be the D (5 bases). The V gene lost 2 bases and the J gene lost 4 bases, with 7 bases spanning the gap. The CDR3 is made up of 12 amino acids. The germline V gene encodes CDR1 SGHRS and CDR2 YFSETQ.

A single count supports this clone. V gene TRBV11-2 combines with J gene TRBJ2-5, with D possibly TRBD2 on 6 matching bases. Looked up from germline, CDR1 is SGHAT and CDR2 is FQNNGV. Between the trimmed V and J ends, which lost 4 bases and 5 bases, there was a span of 14 bases. This CDR3 is 14 amino acids long. Here the CDR3 DNA reads TGTGCCAGCAGCTCTCACGGGGCGGGGGAGACCCAGTACTTC. Translation: CASSSHGAGETQYF.

The DNA for the CDR3 is TGTGCCACATCGTCCCTGCTGGGCTCTAGCACAGATACGCAGTATTTT. Translation: CATSSLLGSSTDTQYF. The chain combines TRBV27 with TRBJ2-3; no clear D gene. The V end was cut by 10 bases, the J end by 0 bases, with 20 bases between. The CDR3 has 16 residues. Per the germline V gene, CDR1 is MNHEY and CDR2 is SMNVEV (reference sequence).

This sequence joins TRBV5-6 and TRBJ1-1; 9 nucleotides line up with TRBD1. The V and J ends lost 4 bases and 4 bases, in that order; junction bases with no gene match: 8. Germline CDR1 is SGHDT and CDR2 is YYEEEE. The CDR3 spans 15 residues. Here the CDR3 DNA reads TGTGCCAGCAGCCAAACCGGGACAGGGCCCACTGAAGCTTTCTTT. Amino acids: CASSQTGTGPTEAFF.

This chain links TRBV28 with TRBJ1-4, with D unclear. V was pared by 5 bases and J by 6 bases, with 13 bases between. Germline lookup yields CDR1 MDHEN and CDR2 SYDVKM. The CDR3 runs 14 residues. The CDR3 DNA sequence: TGTGCCAGCAGTGTTTCAGGCCTCGATGAAAAACTGTTTTTT. This sequence encodes CASSVSGLDEKLFF.

The chain is built from TRBV15 and TRBJ2-7; 7 bases agree with TRBD1. V shed 4 bases and J 3 bases; nucleotides not matched to a gene: 6. This CDR3 has 14 residues. Per the germline V gene, CDR1 is LNHNV and CDR2 is YYDKDF (reference sequence). The CDR3 loop reads CATSTGQSGYEQYF. The CDR3, as DNA: TGTGCCACCAGCACGGGACAGTCGGGCTACGAGCAGTACTTC.

The rearrangement links TRBV27 to TRBJ2-6, with 10 bases lining up with TRBD1. Germline V gives CDR1 MNHEY, CDR2 SMNVEV (reference sequence). This CDR3 region has 17 residues. Trimming removed 5 bases from V and 0 bases from J; junction bases left unmatched: 4. The CDR3 protein is CASSRRQGASGANVLTF. The CDR3 region has the DNA TGTGCCAGCAGTCGGAGACAGGGGGCCTCTGGGGCCAACGTCCTGACTTTC.

The chain joins TRBV11-3 to TRBJ2-1; 7 bases agree with TRBD1. CDR3 length: 14 amino acids. After removal of 2 bases from V and 5 bases from J, the junction contained 3 bases not matched to a gene. In germline, CDR1 is SGHNT, CDR2 YENEEA. The CDR3 DNA reads as TGTGCCAGCAGCTTACACAGGGGAAACAATGAGCAGTTCTTC. Its translation is CASSLHRGNNEQFF.

The chain links TRBV10-3 to TRBJ2-7, with 9 positions matching TRBD2. Germline-derived CDR1 and CDR2 are ENHRY and SYGVKD. The length of the CDR3 is 16 residues. Trimming took 6 bases from V and 6 from J; bases not matched to a gene: 15. This CDR3 is CAIRDGGGAFSSEQYF. The CDR3 nucleotides are TGTGCCATCAGGGACGGCGGGGGGGCCTTTTCATCCGAGCAGTACTTC.

This chain joins TRBV9 and TRBJ2-1, with 11 nucleotides matching TRBD2. V was clipped by 3 bases and J by 6 bases; unmatched bases: 2. The CDR3 sequence is 14 residues long. From germline, CDR1 is SGDLS and CDR2 YYNGEE. The CDR3 DNA follows: TGTGCCAGCAGCGGCCTAGCGGGGGGCAATGAGCAGTTCTTC. Its protein is CASSGLAGGNEQFF.